The 26 T cell receptor beta chains below all came from one sample that was sequenced in a study of blood T cells in healthy people across ages. A second PCR, run for roughly 7 to 12 cycles, used a sample-barcoded 5' primer plus a J-beta primer mix. TCRdb itself ran the 5' RACE reads through MiXCR, one entry per CDR3 protein. The table shows some 800,000 distinct CDR3 sequences, with 25% occurring only once. These data were likewise used in another study, on T cells of mothers and their children.

Sequencing was carried out using blood. The source is a boy aged 5-17 years in good health.

This clonotype was found a few times. One base away lies a much larger clone, so this may be a sequencing read error. The chain couples TRBV29-1 to TRBJ2-5; D gene unclear. This CDR3 region has 13 residues. Germline values: CDR1 SQVTM, CDR2 ANQGSEA. CDR3 nucleotide sequence: TGCAGCGTTCTAACTTGGACCCAAGAGACCAAGTACTTC. Residues: CSVLTWTQETKYF.

This clonotype was counted between two and nine times. The gene calls are TRBV5-1 and TRBJ2-3; D is perhaps TRBD2 (6 bases). From germline, CDR1 is SGHRS and CDR2 YFSETQ. V lost 6 bases, J lost 3 bases, and 14 bases lay in between. CDR3 size: 14 residues. The DNA for the CDR3 is TGCGCCAGCACCCCGGGACTGCGAACAGATACGCAGTATTTT. Its translation: CASTPGLRTDTQYF.

This clonotype was counted only a few times. V is TRBV28 and J is TRBJ2-7; D is possibly TRBD2 (6 bases). The CDR3 totals 15 residues. Germline V lookup: CDR1 MDHEN, CDR2 SYDVKM. The germline V and J ends were trimmed by 6 bases and 0 bases, with 15 bases remaining between them. The CDR3 DNA reads TGTGCCAGCAGGAAGGGACTGACCCCCTCCTACGAGCAGTACTTC. It translates to CASRKGLTPSYEQYF.

This clonotype was seen a few times. The chain combines TRBV28 with TRBJ1-1; D is possibly TRBD1 (6 bases). Germline CDR1 reads MDHEN; CDR2 reads SYDVKM. The ends were cut back, 4 bases at V and 7 bases at J, with 13 bases in the middle. This CDR3 spans 13 amino acids. The CDR3 DNA is TGTGCCAGCAGTTATACAGGGATTGGTGAAGCTTTCTTT. It encodes CASSYTGIGEAFF.

This clonotype occurred a few times. CDR3 coding DNA: TGTGCCAGCAGCCCTGGGACAGGCCTCGGCACCGGGGAGCTGTTTTTT. Translated: CASSPGTGLGTGELFF. V gene TRBV5-4 combines with J gene TRBJ2-2, with 8 bases matching TRBD1. V lost 4 bases, J lost 4 bases, and 9 bases stayed unmatched. The length of the CDR3 is 16 residues. Germline lookup yields CDR1 SGHNT and CDR2 YYREEE (reference sequence).

The V gene is TRBV28, the J gene TRBJ2-7; the D gene could be TRBD1 or TRBD2 (6 bases each). The CDR3 covers 16 residues. Trimming stripped 5 bases from V and 5 bases from J, with 22 bases between. Germline V CDR1 and CDR2: MDHEN, SYDVKM. The CDR3 DNA is TGTGCCAGCAGTCCCCTCGGTCTCGGGGGCAGGAACGAGCAGTACTTC. This translates into CASSPLGLGGRNEQYF.

The chain joins TRBV11-2 to TRBJ2-3, with TRBD2 matching 13 bases. The J segment lost 3 bases and the V segment lost 5 bases, leaving 5 bases of the junction unmatched. The CDR3 is 16 residues long. Germline V lookup: CDR1 SGHAT, CDR2 FQNNGV. In DNA form, the CDR3 reads TGTGCCAGCAGCCGACTAGCGGGGGGCCTTACAGATACGCAGTATTTT. Its protein product is CASSRLAGGLTDTQYF. The complete variable domain, with remaining parts taken from reference TRBV11-2 and TRBJ2-3, reads EAGVAQSPRYKIIEKRQSVAFWCNPISGHATLYWYQQILGQGPKLLIQFQNNGVVDDSQLPKDRFSAERLKGVDSTLKIQPAKLEDSAVYLCASSRLAGGLTDTQYFGPGTRLTVL.

This clonotype turned up a few times. V is TRBV2 and J is TRBJ1-5; D is uncertain. CDR3 length equals 14 residues. Germline V lookup: CDR1 SNHLY, CDR2 FYNNEI. V was cut by 5 bases and J by 4 bases, with 12 bases left in between. This chain's CDR3 is CASSTTGLNQPQHF. The CDR3 region has the DNA TGTGCCAGCAGTACGACGGGCCTGAATCAGCCCCAGCATTTT.

The chain combines TRBV20-1 with TRBJ2-5; 8 nucleotides match TRBD2. The DNA end is more similar to TRBJ2-1, so the J call may be wrong. CDR3 size: 13 residues. CDR1 DFQATT and CDR2 SNEGSKA come from the germline V gene (reference sequence). The CDR3 DNA reads as TGCAGTGCTAGAGCGGTAGCGGGAAATGAGCAGTTCTTC. It yields the protein CSARAVAGNEQFF.

This clonotype was seen a handful of times. The junction departs from the called germline gene at one end, perhaps through a read error. The chain carries TRBV9 and TRBJ1-2; TRBD1 is a possible D gene (6 bases). This CDR3 region has 15 residues. CDR1 is SGDLS and CDR2 is YYNGEE in the germline V gene. CDR3 sequence: CASSVAGHWGYGYTF. The CDR3 coding sequence is TGCGCCAGCAGCGTAGCGGGACACTGGGGCTATGGCTACACCTTC.

V and J are TRBV10-3 and TRBJ1-1; tentative D call: TRBD1 (6 bases). CDR3 length: 14 residues. Per the germline V gene, CDR1 is ENHRY and CDR2 is SYGVKD. The ends were cut back, 2 bases at V and 8 bases at J, with 15 bases in the middle. The CDR3 reads CAISEQMGAKEAFF. The CDR3 bases are TGTGCCATCAGTGAGCAAATGGGGGCGAAGGAAGCTTTCTTT.

This clonotype was recorded a few times. It may be a read error: a sequence one base away is much more abundant. The gene calls are TRBV29-1 and TRBJ2-7; possibly TRBD2 for D (6 bases). V was cut by 4 bases and J by 1 base, with 14 bases left in between. The CDR3 spans 14 residues. Germline CDR1 SQVTM, CDR2 ANQGSEA. CDR3 region: CSVGGDGRSYEQYF. CDR3 in DNA: TGCAGCGTTGGGGGGGACGGGAGATCCTACGAGCAGTACTTC.

This chain uses TRBV27 with TRBJ2-1, with 10 bases lining up with TRBD2. TRBJ2-5 matches the DNA end more closely, so the J call is doubtful. The germline V gene has CDR1 MNHEY and CDR2 SMNVEV (reference sequence). This CDR3 spans 15 amino acids. The CDR3 sequence is CASRASGGHAGTQYF. CDR3 DNA sequence: TGTGCCAGCAGAGCTAGCGGGGGACACGCGGGGACCCAGTACTTC.

This clonotype occurred a few times. This chain links TRBV5-1 with TRBJ2-2; 7 nucleotides match TRBD1. The CDR3 totals 14 residues. V was clipped by 3 bases and J by 4 bases; unmatched bases: 3. Germline CDR1 and CDR2: SGHRS and YFSETQ. The CDR3 loop is CASSSGQITGELFF. The CDR3 DNA reads TGCGCCAGCAGCTCGGGACAGATCACCGGGGAGCTGTTTTTT.

The rearrangement links TRBV10-3 to TRBJ1-2; D ambiguous. This CDR3 region has 15 residues. Germline V gene data show CDR1 as ENHRY and CDR2 as SYGVKD. The V end lost 4 bases, the J end lost 8 bases, and 20 bases lay between the germline ends. Written as DNA, the CDR3 is TGTGCCATCAGTGTAAATACCTACGAAATTGGCGGCTACACCTTC. It encodes CAISVNTYEIGGYTF.

The gene calls are TRBV7-2 and TRBJ1-2, with D possibly being TRBD1 (6 bases). This CDR3 has 16 amino acids. The ends were cut back, 4 bases at V and 8 bases at J, with 23 bases in the middle. Germline V gives CDR1 SGHTA, CDR2 FQGNSA. The CDR3 here is CASSSGRGGQGYGYTF. DNA for the CDR3: TGTGCCAGCAGCTCAGGACGGGGGGGGCAGGGATACGGCTACACCTTC. Supplemented by reference TRBV7-2 and TRBJ1-2, the full variable domain reads GAGVSQSPSNKVTEKGKDVELRCDPISGHTALYWYRQSLGQGLEFLIYFQGNSAPDKSGLPSDRFSAERTGGSVSTLTIQRTQQEDSAVYLCASSSGRGGQGYGYTFGSGTRLTVV.

This clonotype was recorded a few times. The V and J genes are TRBV20-1 and TRBJ2-1; 9 positions agree with TRBD1. The germline gives CDR1 DFQATT, CDR2 SNEGSKA (reference sequence). The CDR3 runs to 14 residues. The V gene end was trimmed by 6 bases and the J gene end by 6 bases; junction bases not matched to a gene: 9. The CDR3 DNA follows: TGCAGTGCACCCTGGGACAGGGTCCCCAATGAGCAGTTCTTC. As protein: CSAPWDRVPNEQFF.

This clonotype was seen repeatedly, ten times or more. The chain joins TRBV6-2 or TRBV6-3 to TRBJ1-1; a weak D match, TRBD1 (5 bases). The CDR3 consists of 13 residues. Germline loops: CDR1 MNHEY, CDR2 SVGEGT. V was shortened by 7 bases and J by 0 bases, with 9 bases between the two germline ends. CDR3 DNA sequence: TGTGCCAGCAATAGGGGTCTGAACACTGAAGCTTTCTTT. It is translated as CASNRGLNTEAFF.

CDR3 loop: CASSLGSGSRSNEQFF. The DNA for the CDR3 is TGTGCCAGCAGCCTAGGTAGCGGGAGCAGGTCGAATGAGCAGTTCTTC. V gene TRBV7-2 combines with J gene TRBJ2-5, with 9 bases lining up with TRBD2. The J call may be incorrect, as the DNA end agrees better with TRBJ2-1. CDR1 SGHTA and CDR2 FQGNSA come from the germline V gene. This CDR3 region has 16 residues.

This clonotype was counted only a few times. The chain has TRBV4-3 and TRBJ1-1; D call uncertain. Germline V gene lookup returns CDR1 LGHNA and CDR2 YSLEER. V lost 0 bases and J 2 bases, leaving 7 bases between the germline ends. This CDR3 has 14 residues. The CDR3 loop reads CASSQDPSNTEAFF. The CDR3 DNA sequence: TGCGCCAGCAGCCAAGACCCATCCAACACTGAAGCTTTCTTT.

In this sample, this clonotype turned up once. The rearrangement links TRBV18 to TRBJ2-5; D may correspond to TRBD1 or TRBD2 (5 bases each). The CDR3 length is 16 residues. The V and J ends lost 0 bases and 9 bases respectively, with 20 bases between them. Per germline, CDR1 KGHSH and CDR2 LQKENI. The CDR3 loop reads CASSPPDPGGMTAQYF. Here the CDR3 DNA reads TGTGCCAGCTCACCACCGGATCCTGGGGGAATGACGGCCCAGTACTTC.

A few counts support this clonotype. The chain is built from TRBV6-1 and TRBJ2-4; D is uncertain. Germline values: CDR1 MNHNS, CDR2 SASEGT. Deletions cut 7 bases from V and 5 bases from J, with 18 bases between. The CDR3 contains 15 residues. The CDR3 sequence is CASIPTSVAENIQYF. For the CDR3, the DNA is TGTGCCAGCATCCCGACGAGCGTCGCCGAAAACATTCAGTACTTC.

The rearrangement uses TRBV4-3 and TRBJ2-7; the D gene is possibly TRBD2 (5 bases). Trimming took off 1 base at V and 6 bases at J, with 13 bases between the two ends. The CDR3 has 14 amino acids. Germline V gene data show CDR1 as LGHNA and CDR2 as YSLEER. The CDR3 DNA reads as TGCGCCAGCAGCCAAGGCTCTCTCAGCGGCGAGCAGTACTTC. It specifies CASSQGSLSGEQYF.

This clonotype showed up just a few times. This chain joins TRBV27 and TRBJ2-2; D gene uncertain. This CDR3 region has 16 residues. Germline-derived CDR1 and CDR2 are MNHEY and SMNVEV (reference sequence). V lost 2 bases to trimming and J lost 3 bases, with 13 bases between them. As DNA, the CDR3 is TGTGCCAGCAGTTTACCCTCAGGATCCGACACCGGGGAGCTGTTTTTT. Amino acids: CASSLPSGSDTGELFF.

The gene calls are TRBV9 and TRBJ1-4; D perhaps matches TRBD1 (5 bases). The CDR3 extends over 16 amino acids. V was clipped by 4 bases and J by 3 bases, with 16 bases between them. Looked up from germline, CDR1 is SGDLS and CDR2 is YYNGEE. The CDR3 DNA reads TGTGCCAGCAGCCGACCCGGGGGGATCCCTAATGAAAAACTGTTTTTT. Its protein is CASSRPGGIPNEKLFF.

The rearrangement joins TRBV4-1 to TRBJ2-7; TRBD1 or TRBD2 may be the D gene (5 bases each). Looked up from germline, CDR1 is MGHRA and CDR2 is YSYEKL. The ends were cut back, 2 bases at V and 2 bases at J, with 13 bases in the middle. The CDR3 is made up of 15 amino acids. CDR3 DNA sequence: TGCGCCAGCAGCCAATACGAGGGACCCCCCTACGAGCAGTACTTC. Protein: CASSQYEGPPYEQYF.